This record looks at one T cell receptor beta chain sequence and its context. What it binds is unknown. The germline gives CDR1 MDHEN, CDR2 SYDVKM. The ends were cut back, 7 bases at V and 5 bases at J, with 20 bases in the middle. The CDR3 has 15 amino acids. The source of the sample is a study of cytomegalovirus exposure and HLA in healthy donors. Primers: 60 Vbeta forward and 13 Jbeta reverse. Sequencing was performed with immunoSEQ multiplex PCR; in TCRdb, only in-frame clones are kept and a portion is missing. This table has 110,000 or so clones, under 90% appearing once. Study-wide points: As a later analysis revealed, the rate of TCR association differed by HLA locus, with DRB1 most and HLA-C fewest.

Sequenced sample: PBMCs. V is TRBV28 and J is TRBJ1-1, with D unresolved. The sequence derives from a woman under 30 in good health and CMV-seronegative. In nucleotides, the CDR3 is TGTGCCAGCACTTCGGAACTTGCGGCGGAGACTGAAGCTTTCTTT. Translation: CASTSELAAETEAFF.